The TCR beta chain described here comes from a study of T cells in Graves' hyperthyroidism and ophthalmopathy. Germline V gene data show CDR1 as MGHRA and CDR2 as YSYEKL. This CDR3 spans 12 amino acids. Trimming took off 8 bases at V and 4 bases at J, with 8 bases between the two ends. The TCR beta CDR3 regions underwent amplification using RNA transcripts as the source. HTBI primers were used for first-round RT-PCR of the TCR CDR3. TCRdb used MiXCR to reprocess the multiplex PCR reads, holding one entry per CDR3 protein. In the table there are about 560,000 distinct CDR3 sequences, 16% of which are singletons. This clonotype turned up a few times.

This receptor was identified in a woman between 18 and 29 years old with Graves' hyperthyroidism. The sample taken for sequencing was blood. The V gene is TRBV4-1, the J gene TRBJ2-2, with no clear D. CDR3 sequence reads: CASLQSTGELFF. DNA for the CDR3: TGCGCCAGCCTTCAGTCCACCGGGGAGCTGTTTTTT.